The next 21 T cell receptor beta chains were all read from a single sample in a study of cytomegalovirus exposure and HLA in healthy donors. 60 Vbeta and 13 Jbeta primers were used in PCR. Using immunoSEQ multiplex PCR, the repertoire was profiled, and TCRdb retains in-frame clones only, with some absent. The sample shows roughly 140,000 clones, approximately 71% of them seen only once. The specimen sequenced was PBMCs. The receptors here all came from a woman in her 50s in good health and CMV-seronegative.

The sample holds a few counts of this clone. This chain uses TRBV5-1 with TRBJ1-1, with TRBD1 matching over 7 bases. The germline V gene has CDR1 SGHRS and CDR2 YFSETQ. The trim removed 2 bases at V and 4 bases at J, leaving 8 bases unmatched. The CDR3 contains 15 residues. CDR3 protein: CASSFGGGSGTEAFF. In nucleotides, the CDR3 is TGCGCCAGCAGCTTCGGAGGGGGCTCGGGCACTGAAGCTTTCTTT.

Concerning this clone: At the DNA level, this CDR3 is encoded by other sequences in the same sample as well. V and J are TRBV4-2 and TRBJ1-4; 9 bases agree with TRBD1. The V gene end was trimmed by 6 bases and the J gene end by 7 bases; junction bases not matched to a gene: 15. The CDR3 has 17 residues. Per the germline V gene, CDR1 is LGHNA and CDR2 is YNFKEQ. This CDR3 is CASSHEGQQGAGEKLFF. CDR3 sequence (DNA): TGTGCCAGCAGTCACGAAGGCCAACAGGGGGCGGGTGAAAAACTGTTTTTT.

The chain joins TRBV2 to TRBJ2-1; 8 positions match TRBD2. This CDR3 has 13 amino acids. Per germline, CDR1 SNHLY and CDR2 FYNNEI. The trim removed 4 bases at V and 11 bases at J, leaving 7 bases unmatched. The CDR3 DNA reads TGTGCCAGCAGTGCGGGGGGGGGTACGAAGCAGTTCTTC. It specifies CASSAGGGTKQFF.

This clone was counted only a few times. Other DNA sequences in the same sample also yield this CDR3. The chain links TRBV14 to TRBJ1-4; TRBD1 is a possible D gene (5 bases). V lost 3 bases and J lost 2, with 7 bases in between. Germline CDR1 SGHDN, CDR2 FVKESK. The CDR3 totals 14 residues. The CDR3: CASSQTVTNEKLFF. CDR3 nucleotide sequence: TGTGCCAGCAGCCAGACAGTTACTAATGAAAAACTGTTTTTT.

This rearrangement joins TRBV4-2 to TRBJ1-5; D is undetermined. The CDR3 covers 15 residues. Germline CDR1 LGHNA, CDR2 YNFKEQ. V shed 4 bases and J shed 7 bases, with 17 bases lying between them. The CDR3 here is CASSPVEGEGQPQHF. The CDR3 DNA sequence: TGTGCCAGCAGCCCGGTGGAGGGTGAAGGGCAGCCCCAGCATTTT.

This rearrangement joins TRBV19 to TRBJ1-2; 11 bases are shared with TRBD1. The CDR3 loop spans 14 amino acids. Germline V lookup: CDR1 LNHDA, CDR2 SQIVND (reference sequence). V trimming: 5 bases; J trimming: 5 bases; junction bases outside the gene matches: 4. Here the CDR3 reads CASSDGQGAYGYTF. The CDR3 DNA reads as TGTGCCAGTAGTGACGGACAGGGGGCTTATGGCTACACCTTC.

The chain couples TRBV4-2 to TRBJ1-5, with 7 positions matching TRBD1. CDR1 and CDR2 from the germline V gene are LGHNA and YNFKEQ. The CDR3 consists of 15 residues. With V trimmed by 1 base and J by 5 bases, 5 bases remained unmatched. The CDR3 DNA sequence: TGTGCCAGCAGCCAAGGTCAGGGGGGCGATCAGCCCCAGCATTTT. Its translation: CASSQGQGGDQPQHF.

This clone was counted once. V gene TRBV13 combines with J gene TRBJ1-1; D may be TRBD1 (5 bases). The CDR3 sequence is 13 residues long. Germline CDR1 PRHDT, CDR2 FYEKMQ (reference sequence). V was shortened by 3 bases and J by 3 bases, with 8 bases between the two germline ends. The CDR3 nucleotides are TGTGCCAGCAGCTTGGGGGAGGACACTGAAGCTTTCTTT. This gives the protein CASSLGEDTEAFF.

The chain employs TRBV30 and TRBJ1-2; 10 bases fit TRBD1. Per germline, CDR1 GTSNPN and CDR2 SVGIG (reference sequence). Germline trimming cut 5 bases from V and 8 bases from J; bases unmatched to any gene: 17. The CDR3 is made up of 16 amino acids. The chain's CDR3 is CAWGIRPGQGFVGYTF. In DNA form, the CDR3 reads TGTGCCTGGGGAATCCGGCCGGGACAGGGGTTTGTGGGCTACACCTTC.

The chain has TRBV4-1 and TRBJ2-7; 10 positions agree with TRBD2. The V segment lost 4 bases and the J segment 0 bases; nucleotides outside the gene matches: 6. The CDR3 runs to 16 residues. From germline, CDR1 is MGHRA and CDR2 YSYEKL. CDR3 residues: CASSRELAGSSYEQYF. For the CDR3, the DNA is TGCGCCAGCAGCCGAGAACTAGCGGGGAGCTCCTACGAGCAGTACTTC.

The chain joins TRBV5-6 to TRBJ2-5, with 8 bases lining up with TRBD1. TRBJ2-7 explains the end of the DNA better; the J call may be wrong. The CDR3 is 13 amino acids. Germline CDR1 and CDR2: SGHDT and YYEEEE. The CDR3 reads CASSRQGHYEQYF. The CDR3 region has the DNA TGTGCCAGCAGCCGACAGGGGCACTACGAGCAGTACTTC.

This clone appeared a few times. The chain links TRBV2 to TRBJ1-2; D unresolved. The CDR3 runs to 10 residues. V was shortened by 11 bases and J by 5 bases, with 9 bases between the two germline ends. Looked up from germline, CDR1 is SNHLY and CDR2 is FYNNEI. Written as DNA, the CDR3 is TGTGCCCCCGAGACTTATGGCTACACCTTC. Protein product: CAPETYGYTF.

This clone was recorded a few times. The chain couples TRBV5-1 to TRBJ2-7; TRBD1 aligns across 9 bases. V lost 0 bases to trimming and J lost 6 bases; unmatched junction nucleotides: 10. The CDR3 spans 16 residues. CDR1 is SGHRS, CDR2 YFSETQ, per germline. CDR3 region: CASSLGQGGPRGEQYF. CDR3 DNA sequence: TGCGCCAGCAGCTTGGGACAGGGGGGCCCTCGAGGCGAGCAGTACTTC.

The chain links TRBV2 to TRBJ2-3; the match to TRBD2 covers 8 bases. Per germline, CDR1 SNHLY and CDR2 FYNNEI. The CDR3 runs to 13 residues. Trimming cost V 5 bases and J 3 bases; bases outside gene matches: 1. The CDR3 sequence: CASSQRGTDTQYF. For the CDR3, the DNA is TGTGCCAGCAGTCAGCGGGGGACAGATACGCAGTATTTT.

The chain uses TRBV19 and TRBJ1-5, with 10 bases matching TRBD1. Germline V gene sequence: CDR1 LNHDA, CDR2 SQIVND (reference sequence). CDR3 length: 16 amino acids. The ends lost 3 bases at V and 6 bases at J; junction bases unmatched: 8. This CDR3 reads CASSILDRGFGQPQHF. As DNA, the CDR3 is TGTGCCAGTAGTATTTTGGACAGGGGGTTTGGTCAGCCCCAGCATTTT.

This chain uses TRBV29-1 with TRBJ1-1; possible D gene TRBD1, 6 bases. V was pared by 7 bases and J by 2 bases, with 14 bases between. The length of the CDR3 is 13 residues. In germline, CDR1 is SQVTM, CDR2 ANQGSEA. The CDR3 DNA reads TGCAGCGCCCCGGACAGAAAAAACACTGAAGCTTTCTTT. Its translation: CSAPDRKNTEAFF.

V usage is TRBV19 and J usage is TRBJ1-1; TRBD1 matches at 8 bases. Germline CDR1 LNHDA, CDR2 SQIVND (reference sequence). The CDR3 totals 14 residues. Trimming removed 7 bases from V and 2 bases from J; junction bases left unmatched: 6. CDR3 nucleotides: TGTGCCAGTACCCGGACAGGGACTAACACTGAAGCTTTCTTT. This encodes CASTRTGTNTEAFF.

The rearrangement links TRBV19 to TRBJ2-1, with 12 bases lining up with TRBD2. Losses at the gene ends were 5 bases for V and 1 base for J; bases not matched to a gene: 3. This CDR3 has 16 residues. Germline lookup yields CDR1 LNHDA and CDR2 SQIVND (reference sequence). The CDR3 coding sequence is TGTGCCAGTAGTTGGACTAGCGGGGAATCCTACAATGAGCAGTTCTTC. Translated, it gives CASSWTSGESYNEQFF.

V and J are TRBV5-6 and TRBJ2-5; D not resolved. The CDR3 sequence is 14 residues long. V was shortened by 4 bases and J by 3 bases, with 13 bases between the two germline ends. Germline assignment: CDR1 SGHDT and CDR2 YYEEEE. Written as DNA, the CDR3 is TGTGCCAGCAGCCCTGGGTATGGAGAAGAGACCCAGTACTTC. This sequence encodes CASSPGYGEETQYF.

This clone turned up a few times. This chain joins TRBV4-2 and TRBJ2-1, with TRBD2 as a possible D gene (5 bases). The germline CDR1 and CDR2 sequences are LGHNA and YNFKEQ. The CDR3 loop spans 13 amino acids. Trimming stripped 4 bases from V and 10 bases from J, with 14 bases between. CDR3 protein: CASSRGLKGEQFF. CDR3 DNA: TGTGCCAGCAGCCGCGGACTGAAAGGGGAGCAGTTCTTC.

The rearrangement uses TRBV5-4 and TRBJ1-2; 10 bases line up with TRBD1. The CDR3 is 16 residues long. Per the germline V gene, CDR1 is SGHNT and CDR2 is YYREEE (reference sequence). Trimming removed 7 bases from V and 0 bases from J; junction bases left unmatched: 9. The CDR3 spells CASGQRTGGSNYGYTF. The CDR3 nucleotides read TGTGCCAGCGGTCAACGGACAGGGGGTTCTAACTATGGCTACACCTTC.